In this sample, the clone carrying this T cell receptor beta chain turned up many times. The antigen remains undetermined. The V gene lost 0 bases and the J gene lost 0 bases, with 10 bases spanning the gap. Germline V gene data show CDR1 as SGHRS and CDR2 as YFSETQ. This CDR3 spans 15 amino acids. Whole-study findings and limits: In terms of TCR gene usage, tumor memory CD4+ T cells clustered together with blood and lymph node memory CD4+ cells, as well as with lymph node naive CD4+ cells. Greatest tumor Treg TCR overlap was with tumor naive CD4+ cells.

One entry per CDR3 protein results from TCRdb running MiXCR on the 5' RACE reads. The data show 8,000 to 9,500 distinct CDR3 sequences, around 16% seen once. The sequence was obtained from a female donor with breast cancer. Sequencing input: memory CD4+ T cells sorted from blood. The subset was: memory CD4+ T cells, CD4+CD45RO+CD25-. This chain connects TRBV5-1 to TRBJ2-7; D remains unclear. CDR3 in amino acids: CASSLAPPNSYEQYF. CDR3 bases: TGCGCCAGCAGCTTGGCCCCCCCTAACTCCTACGAGCAGTACTTC.